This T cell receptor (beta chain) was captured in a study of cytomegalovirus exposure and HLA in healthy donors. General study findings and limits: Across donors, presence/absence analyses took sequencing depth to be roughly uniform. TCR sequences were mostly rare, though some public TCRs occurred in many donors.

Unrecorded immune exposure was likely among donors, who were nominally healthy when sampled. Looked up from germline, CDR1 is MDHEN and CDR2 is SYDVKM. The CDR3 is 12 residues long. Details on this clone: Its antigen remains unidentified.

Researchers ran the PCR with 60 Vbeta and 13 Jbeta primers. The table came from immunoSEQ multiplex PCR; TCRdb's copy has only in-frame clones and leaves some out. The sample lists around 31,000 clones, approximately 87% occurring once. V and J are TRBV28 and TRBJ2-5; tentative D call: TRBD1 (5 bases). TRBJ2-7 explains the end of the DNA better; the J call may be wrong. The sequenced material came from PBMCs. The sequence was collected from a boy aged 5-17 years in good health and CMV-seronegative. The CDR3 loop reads CASSLDIYEQYF. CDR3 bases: TGTGCCAGCAGTCTGGACATCTACGAGCAGTACTTC.